Listed below are T cell receptor beta chains from one sample, sequenced in a study of blood T cell repertoires in COVID-19. Here immunoSEQ multiplex PCR was the method, and the copy in TCRdb shows in-frame clones only, minus some. This sample has tens of thousands of clones, with about 80% found just once. The sequencing sample was made of peripheral blood. Receptors were obtained from a woman aged 55-70 years with acute or convalescent COVID-19. CDR3s include the opening cysteine and the closing phenylalanine or tryptophan. The D gene is left open where the match is weak. Clone size is stated in some rows and not others, as once, few, many or a class when expanded.

clone size	D gene	V gene	J gene	CDR3 protein	CDR3 DNA
NA	TRBD2	TRBV3-1/TRBV3-2	TRBJ2-7	CASSHVAGTSGGRPYEQYF	TGTGCCAGCAGCCATGTTGCCGGGACTAGCGGGGGCCGACCCTACGAGCAGTACTTC
NA	NA	TRBV2	TRBJ1-4	CAGSSGTNEKLFF	TGTGCCGGGTCTAGTGGAACTAATGAAAAACTGTTTTTT
NA	TRBD2	TRBV7-9	TRBJ2-3	CASSLTSGASTDTQYF	TGTGCCAGCAGCTTGACTAGCGGGGCATCCACAGATACGCAGTATTTT
NA	TRBD1	TRBV5-4	TRBJ1-4	CASSLEGQGGGEKLFF	TGTGCCAGCAGCTTGGAGGGACAGGGTGGAGGTGAAAAACTGTTTTTT
NA	TRBD1	TRBV24-1	TRBJ2-2	CATGGQGGAGELFF	TGTGCCACCGGTGGACAGGGGGGGGCCGGGGAGCTGTTTTTT
once	TRBD2	TRBV6-2/TRBV6-3	TRBJ2-2	CASSTSRTSGGVSTGELFF	TGTGCCAGCAGTACCTCGCGGACTAGCGGGGGGGTCAGCACCGGGGAGCTGTTTTTT
NA	NA	TRBV5-1	TRBJ2-3	CASGSAGDTQYF	TGCGCCAGCGGTTCGGCAGGGGATACGCAGTATTTT
NA	TRBD1	TRBV10-2	TRBJ1-2	CASSAPGGARGYTF	TGCGCCAGCAGTGCGCCAGGGGGCGCGAGGGGCTACACCTTC
NA	NA	TRBV7-3	TRBJ1-1	CASTDSNTEAFF	TGTGCCAGCACCGACAGCAACACTGAAGCTTTCTTT
NA	NA	TRBV6-1	TRBJ1-3	CASSEGRSGIRNTIYF	TGTGCCAGCAGTGAAGGGAGGTCGGGGATCAGAAACACCATATATTTT
NA	NA	TRBV4-1	TRBJ2-6	CASSQGLSGANVLTF	TGCGCCAGCAGCCAAGGTTTATCTGGGGCCAACGTCCTGACTTTC
NA	NA	TRBV6-5	TRBJ2-1	CASRRTNPTHEQFF	TGTGCCAGCAGGAGGACTAACCCTACTCATGAGCAGTTCTTC
NA	TRBD1	TRBV7-6	TRBJ2-1	CASSSDPGQGSYNEQFF	TGTGCCAGCAGCTCGGATCCGGGACAGGGTTCCTACAATGAGCAGTTCTTC
NA	NA	TRBV10-2	TRBJ1-2	CASSVRGTFQRYGYTF	TGCGCCAGCAGTGTCCGTGGGACATTCCAACGCTATGGCTACACCTTC
NA	TRBD1	TRBV29-1	TRBJ2-2	CSGGQANTGELFF	TGCAGCGGGGGACAGGCGAACACCGGGGAGCTGTTTTTT
NA	NA	TRBV18	TRBJ1-5	CASSPSNQPQHF	TGTGCCAGCTCACCGAGTAATCAGCCCCAGCATTTT
once	NA	TRBV5-1	TRBJ1-2	CASSLQGGYTF	TGCGCCAGCAGCTTGCAGGGGGGCTACACCTTC
NA	TRBD1	TRBV6-1	TRBJ2-7	CASSESDRVHEQYF	TGTGCCAGCAGTGAGTCGGACAGGGTACACGAGCAGTACTTC
NA	NA	TRBV6-4	TRBJ2-3	CASSDSAGSTDTQYF	TGTGCCAGCAGTGACTCGGCAGGTTCAACAGATACGCAGTATTTT
NA	TRBD1	TRBV5-1	TRBJ1-4	CASSLRPQGAREKLFF	TGCGCCAGCAGCTTGCGACCACAGGGGGCCCGGGAAAAACTGTTTTTT
NA	TRBD2	TRBV2	TRBJ2-3	CASRPRLAGTDTQYF	TGTGCCAGCCGCCCTCGACTAGCGGGCACAGATACGCAGTATTTT
NA	TRBD2	TRBV19	TRBJ2-7	CASSPQRGHYEQYF	TGTGCCAGTAGTCCACAGCGGGGCCACTACGAGCAGTACTTC
NA	NA	TRBV5-5	TRBJ1-2	CASSLGLGQPNYGYTF	TGTGCCAGCAGCTTGGGTCTCGGACAACCAAACTATGGCTACACCTTC
NA	NA	TRBV5-1	TRBJ2-1	CASSLVGGNEQFF	TGCGCCAGCAGCTTGGTAGGAGGGAATGAGCAGTTCTTC
NA	NA	TRBV2	TRBJ1-3	CASSEPGVGNTIYF	TGTGCCAGCAGTGAACCGGGAGTCGGAAACACCATATATTTT
NA	NA	TRBV10-3	TRBJ1-3	CAISDRAGNTIYF	TGTGCCATCAGTGACAGGGCTGGAAACACCATATATTTT
NA	TRBD1	TRBV6-1	TRBJ2-6	CASSEGQGAGANVLTF	TGTGCCAGCAGTGAGGGACAGGGGGCTGGGGCCAACGTCCTGACTTTC
NA	TRBD2	TRBV3-1/TRBV3-2	TRBJ2-1	CASSPSGGDGEQFF	TGTGCCAGCAGTCCTTCCGGGGGGGACGGTGAGCAGTTCTTC
once	TRBD1	TRBV30	TRBJ1-4	CAWSLPTGITEKLFF	TGTGCCTGGAGTCTACCGACAGGGATAACTGAAAAACTGTTTTTT
NA	TRBD1	TRBV13	TRBJ1-2	CASSLTPKGADYGYTF	TGTGCCAGCAGCCTAACCCCTAAGGGGGCGGACTATGGCTACACCTTC
NA	NA	TRBV30	TRBJ1-3	CAWSRGIPGNTIYF	TGTGCCTGGAGTCGGGGGATTCCTGGAAACACCATATATTTT
NA	TRBD1	TRBV19	TRBJ1-5	CASNPGTGGKEPQHF	TGTGCCAGTAACCCCGGGACAGGGGGGAAGGAGCCCCAGCATTTT
NA	NA	TRBV29-1	TRBJ2-1	CSVGENEQFF	TGCAGCGTGGGAGAGAATGAGCAGTTCTTC
NA	NA	TRBV7-3	TRBJ2-3	CASSLDGGLLDTQYF	TGTGCCAGCAGCTTAGACGGGGGGCTCTTAGATACGCAGTATTTT
once	NA	TRBV19	TRBJ2-2	CASSVAGGIGELFF	TGTGCCAGTAGTGTGGCCGGGGGAATTGGGGAGCTGTTTTTT
once	TRBD2	TRBV11-3	TRBJ2-1	CASSLGRAGGYNEQFF	TGTGCCAGCAGCTTAGGGAGAGCGGGGGGCTACAATGAGCAGTTCTTC
NA	NA	TRBV5-6	TRBJ1-5	CASSLAQGPQHF	TGTGCCAGCAGCTTGGCGCAGGGGCCCCAGCATTTT
NA	NA	TRBV3-1/TRBV3-2	TRBJ1-2	CASSPTVEGSGGYTF	TGTGCCAGCAGCCCGACCGTTGAGGGCTCGGGTGGCTACACCTTC
NA	TRBD2	TRBV27	TRBJ2-2	CASSLRGGVSGELFF	TGTGCCAGCAGTTTGCGCGGGGGAGTGTCCGGGGAGCTGTTTTTT
NA	NA	TRBV10-3	TRBJ1-6	CAISDPRAGSPLHF	TGTGCCATCAGTGACCCCAGGGCCGGTTCACCCCTCCACTTT
NA	NA	TRBV11-2	TRBJ1-1	CASSLWTARTGSEAFF	TGTGCCAGCAGCTTGTGGACAGCCCGAACTGGTTCTGAAGCTTTCTTT
NA	NA	TRBV18	TRBJ2-1	CASSPISAGLTNEQFF	TGTGCCAGCTCACCAATCTCGGCAGGGTTGACCAATGAGCAGTTCTTC
NA	NA	TRBV10-2	TRBJ1-1	CASIVRGTSNTEAFF	TGCGCCAGCATCGTAAGGGGGACCTCGAACACTGAAGCTTTCTTT
few	NA	TRBV6-1	TRBJ1-5	CASSEAEGRGNQPQHF	TGTGCCAGCAGTGAAGCGGAGGGGCGGGGCAATCAGCCCCAGCATTTT
once	NA	TRBV6-1	TRBJ2-2	CASSEASGAWMGTGELFF	TGTGCCAGCAGTGAAGCTAGTGGGGCCTGGATGGGTACCGGGGAGCTGTTTTTT
once	TRBD1	TRBV19	TRBJ1-2	CASKITGVWANYGYTF	TGTGCCAGTAAAATTACAGGGGTTTGGGCTAACTATGGCTACACCTTC
NA	TRBD2	TRBV2	TRBJ2-5	CASSGTSGGQETQYF	TGTGCCAGCAGCGGTACTAGCGGGGGCCAAGAGACCCAGTACTTC
NA	NA	TRBV7-8	TRBJ1-5	CASSLGRFSNQPQHF	TGTGCCAGCAGCTTAGGCAGGTTTAGCAATCAGCCCCAGCATTTT
NA	NA	TRBV9	TRBJ1-1	CASSEPLTGDDPKAFF	TGTGCCAGCAGCGAGCCCTTGACAGGCGACGATCCAAAAGCTTTCTTT
NA	NA	TRBV3-1/TRBV3-2	TRBJ2-7	CASSPRGGTNEQYF	TGTGCCAGCAGCCCCCGAGGGGGGACTAACGAGCAGTACTTC
NA	TRBD1	TRBV27	TRBJ1-2	CASSKDRGVWSGYTF	TGTGCCAGCAGTAAGGACAGGGGCGTTTGGTCTGGCTACACCTTC
NA	TRBD1	TRBV19	TRBJ2-1	CASSNRGPFEQFF	TGTGCCAGTAGTAACAGGGGTCCCTTTGAGCAGTTCTTC
few	NA	TRBV6-5	TRBJ2-1	CASGDRGAFFNEQFF	TGTGCCAGCGGAGACCGGGGGGCGTTTTTCAATGAGCAGTTCTTC
NA	TRBD1	TRBV3-1/TRBV3-2	TRBJ1-2	CASSQLEGARGYTF	TGTGCCAGCAGCCAACTAGAGGGGGCGAGAGGCTACACCTTC
NA	NA	TRBV5-6	TRBJ2-1	CASSLRSGQGNEQFF	TGTGCCAGCAGCTTGCGCTCGGGTCAGGGCAATGAGCAGTTCTTC